Presented here are 6 T cell receptor beta chains from one specimen sequenced in a study of PD-L1 blockade in urothelial cancer. Produced via immunoSEQ multiplex PCR; TCRdb's table is partial and in-frame only. This table holds roughly 45,000 clones, roughly 80% found once. Described time point: peripheral blood 6 weeks after treatment start. The sequencing used PBMCs, collected around atezolizumab (anti-PD-L1) treatment. All receptors derive from a man in his sixties with urothelial cancer.

V gene TRBV27 combines with J gene TRBJ2-7, with D possibly matching TRBD1 (6 bases). There are 14 residues in the CDR3. Germline V lookup: CDR1 MNHEY, CDR2 SMNVEV (reference sequence). Trimming took off 6 bases at V and 2 bases at J, with 14 bases between the two ends. The CDR3 DNA reads TGTGCCAGCAGCCTTAGGACAGCGGCCTACGAGCAGTACTTC. It encodes CASSLRTAAYEQYF.

The chain has TRBV6-5 and TRBJ1-2; the match to TRBD1 covers 9 bases. V lost 6 bases, J lost 2 bases, and 4 bases stayed unmatched. Germline lookup yields CDR1 MNHEY and CDR2 SVGAGI. This CDR3 region has 14 residues. The CDR3 region has the DNA TGTGCCAGCAGAAGGGACAGGGTAAACTATGGCTACACCTTC. As protein: CASRRDRVNYGYTF.

As DNA, the CDR3 is TGTGCCAGCAGTCCCCTCTTGAGGCAGGGTAGCAATCAGCCCCAGCATTTT. Protein sequence: CASSPLLRQGSNQPQHF. The genes are TRBV28 and TRBJ1-5, with D maybe TRBD1 (5 bases). V gave up 5 bases and J gave up 0 bases, with 17 bases separating them. The germline V gene encodes CDR1 MDHEN and CDR2 SYDVKM. The CDR3 runs 17 residues.

This chain joins TRBV6-5 and TRBJ2-5; the match to TRBD1 covers 8 bases. The DNA end favors TRBJ2-7, so the J call may be wrong. The CDR3 is 14 amino acids. The germline CDR1 and CDR2 sequences are MNHEY and SVGAGI. The CDR3 region is CASRRGTGSYEQYF. The DNA of the CDR3 is TGTGCCAGCCGCAGGGGGACAGGTTCCTACGAGCAGTACTTC.

Points on this clone: The same CDR3 arises from other DNA sequences in this sample as well. This sequence joins TRBV18 and TRBJ2-5; D is ambiguous. The CDR3 is 14 residues long. Germline values: CDR1 KGHSH, CDR2 LQKENI. V was shortened by 2 bases and J by 1 base, with 8 bases between the two germline ends. CDR3 bases: TGTGCCAGCTCACCATCTGGAGCCCAAGAGACCCAGTACTTC. The encoded protein is CASSPSGAQETQYF.

V gene TRBV28 combines with J gene TRBJ1-2; D unclear. Germline V CDR1 and CDR2: MDHEN, SYDVKM. V lost 6 bases and J 4 bases, leaving 9 bases between the germline ends. CDR3 length equals 12 residues. The CDR3 sequence is CASSAVGYGYTF. The CDR3 region has the DNA TGTGCCAGCAGCGCTGTCGGCTATGGCTACACCTTC.